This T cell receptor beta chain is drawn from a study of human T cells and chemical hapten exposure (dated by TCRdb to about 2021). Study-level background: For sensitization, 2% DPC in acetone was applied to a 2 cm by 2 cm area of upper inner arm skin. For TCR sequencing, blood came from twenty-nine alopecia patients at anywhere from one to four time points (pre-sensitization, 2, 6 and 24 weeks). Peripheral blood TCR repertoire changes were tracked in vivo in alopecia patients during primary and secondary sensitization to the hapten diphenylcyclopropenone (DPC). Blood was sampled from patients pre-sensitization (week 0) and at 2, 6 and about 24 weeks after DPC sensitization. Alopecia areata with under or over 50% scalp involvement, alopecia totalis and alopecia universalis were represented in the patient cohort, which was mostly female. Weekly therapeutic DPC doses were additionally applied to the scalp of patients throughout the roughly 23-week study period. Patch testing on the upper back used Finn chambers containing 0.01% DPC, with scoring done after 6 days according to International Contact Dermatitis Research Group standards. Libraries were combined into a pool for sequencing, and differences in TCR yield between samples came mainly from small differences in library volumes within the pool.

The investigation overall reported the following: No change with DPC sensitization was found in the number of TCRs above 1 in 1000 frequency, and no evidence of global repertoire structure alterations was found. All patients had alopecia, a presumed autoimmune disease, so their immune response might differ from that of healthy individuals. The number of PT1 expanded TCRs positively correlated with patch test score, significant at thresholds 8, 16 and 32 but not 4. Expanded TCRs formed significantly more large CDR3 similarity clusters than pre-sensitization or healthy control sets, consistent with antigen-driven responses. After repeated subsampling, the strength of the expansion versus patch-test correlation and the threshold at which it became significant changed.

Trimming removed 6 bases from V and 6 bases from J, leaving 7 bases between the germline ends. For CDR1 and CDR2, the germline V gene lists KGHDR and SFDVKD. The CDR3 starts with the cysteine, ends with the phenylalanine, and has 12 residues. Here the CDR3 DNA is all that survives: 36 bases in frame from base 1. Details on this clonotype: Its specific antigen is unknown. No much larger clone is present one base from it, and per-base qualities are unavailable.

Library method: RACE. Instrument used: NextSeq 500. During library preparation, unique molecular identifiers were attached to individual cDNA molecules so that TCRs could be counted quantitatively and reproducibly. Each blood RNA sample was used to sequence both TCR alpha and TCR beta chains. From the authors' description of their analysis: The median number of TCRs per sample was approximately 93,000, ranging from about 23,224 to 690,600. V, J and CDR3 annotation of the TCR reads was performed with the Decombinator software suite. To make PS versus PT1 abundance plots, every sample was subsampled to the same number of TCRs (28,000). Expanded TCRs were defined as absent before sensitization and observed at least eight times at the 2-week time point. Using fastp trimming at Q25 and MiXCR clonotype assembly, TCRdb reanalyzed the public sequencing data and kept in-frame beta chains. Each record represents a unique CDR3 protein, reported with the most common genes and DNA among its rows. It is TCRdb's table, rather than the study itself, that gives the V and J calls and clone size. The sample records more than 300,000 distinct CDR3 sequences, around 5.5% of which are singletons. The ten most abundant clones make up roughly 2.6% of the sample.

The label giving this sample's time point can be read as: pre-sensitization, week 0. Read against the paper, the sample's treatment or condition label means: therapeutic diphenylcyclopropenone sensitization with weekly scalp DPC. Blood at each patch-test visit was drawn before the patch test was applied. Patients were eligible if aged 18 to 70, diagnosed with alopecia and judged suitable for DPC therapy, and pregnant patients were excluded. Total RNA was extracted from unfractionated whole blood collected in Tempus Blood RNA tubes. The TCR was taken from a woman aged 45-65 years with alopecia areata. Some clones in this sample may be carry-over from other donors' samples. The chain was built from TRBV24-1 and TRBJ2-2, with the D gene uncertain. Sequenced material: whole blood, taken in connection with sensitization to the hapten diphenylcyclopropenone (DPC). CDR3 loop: CATSIFPGELFF. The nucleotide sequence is TGTGCCACCAGTATTTTCCCCGGGGAGCTGTTTTTT.